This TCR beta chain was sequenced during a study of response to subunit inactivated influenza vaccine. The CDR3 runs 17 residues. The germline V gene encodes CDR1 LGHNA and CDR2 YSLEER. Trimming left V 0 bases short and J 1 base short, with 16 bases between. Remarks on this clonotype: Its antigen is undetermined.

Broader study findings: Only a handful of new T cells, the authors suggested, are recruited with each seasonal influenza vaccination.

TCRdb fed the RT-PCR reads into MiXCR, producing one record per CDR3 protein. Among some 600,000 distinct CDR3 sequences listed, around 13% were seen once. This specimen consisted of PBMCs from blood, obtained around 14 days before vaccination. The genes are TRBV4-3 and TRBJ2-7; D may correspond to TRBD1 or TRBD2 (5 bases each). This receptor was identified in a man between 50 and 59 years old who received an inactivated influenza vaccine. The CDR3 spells CASSQDWRREKSYEQYF. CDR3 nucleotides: TGCGCCAGCAGCCAAGATTGGCGCAGGGAGAAATCCTACGAGCAGTACTTC.